The 27 T cell receptor beta chains presented below share a single source sample, sequenced in a study of cytomegalovirus exposure and HLA in healthy donors (dated by TCRdb to about 2017). The method was the immunoSEQ multiplex PCR assay. The source is immuneACCESS, and TCRdb retained only in-frame sequences with V and J called. Part of the clones is not carried over; for the studies checked, unresolved V genes explain less than half of this, and the remainder is unexplained. Present in this sample are roughly 200,000 clones, about 81% of which were seen just once. The leading ten clones occupy around 1.2% of the sample. The specimen sequenced was PBMCs. All receptors come from a woman in her thirties in good health and CMV-seronegative.

Remarks on this clone: The junction differs from germline at one of its ends, possibly a read error. The gene calls are TRBV6-6 and TRBJ2-1, with a weak D call TRBD1 (5 bases). This CDR3 has 13 amino acids. CDR1 is MNHNY and CDR2 is SVGAGI in the germline V gene (reference sequence). CDR3 loop: CASSRTTYTEQFF. The CDR3 DNA reads as TGTGCCAGCAGTCGGACAACCTACACTGAGCAGTTCTTC.

Details on this clone: An end of the junction does not agree with germline; a read error may underlie this. This rearrangement joins TRBV6-5 to TRBJ1-5, with 9 bases matching TRBD1. Germline assignment: CDR1 MNHEY and CDR2 SVGAGI. There are 14 residues in the CDR3. CDR3 region: CAISADRGDQPQHF. The DNA of the CDR3 is TGTGCCATCAGTGCGGACAGGGGAGATCAGCCCCAGCATTTT.

The CDR3 is CASSVVPWPTEAFF. As DNA, the CDR3 is TGTGCCAGCAGCGTAGTCCCCTGGCCGACTGAAGCTTTCTTT. The chain has TRBV9 and TRBJ1-1; D unclear. V was shortened by 0 bases and J by 5 bases, with 11 bases between the two germline ends. This CDR3 is built from 14 residues. Germline V gene lookup returns CDR1 SGDLS and CDR2 YYNGEE.

This chain links TRBV7-9 with TRBJ1-4, with 7 bases aligning to TRBD1. This CDR3 is 16 amino acids long. V gave up 11 bases and J gave up 7 bases; unmatched junction bases: 19. Looked up from germline, CDR1 is SEHNR and CDR2 is FQNEAQ (reference sequence). This chain's CDR3 is CALGAGGYAQIEKLFF. DNA of the CDR3: TGTGCCTTGGGGGCAGGGGGTTACGCGCAGATTGAAAAACTGTTTTTT.

The chain links TRBV6-5 to TRBJ2-7; TRBD1 might be the D (5 bases). The CDR3 has 14 residues. CDR1 and CDR2 from the germline V gene are MNHEY and SVGAGI. Trimming took 4 bases from V and 2 from J, leaving 12 bases between them. The CDR3 reads CASSSHRTPYEQYF. The DNA of the CDR3 is TGTGCCAGCAGTTCCCACAGGACACCCTACGAGCAGTACTTC.

This clone has just a few counts. The chain recombines TRBV2 with TRBJ2-5; 9 bases are a match to TRBD1. Germline CDR1 is SNHLY and CDR2 is FYNNEI. This CDR3 region has 14 residues. The V and J ends lost 5 bases and 4 bases, in that order; junction bases with no gene match: 5. CDR3 amino acids: CASSPQGARETQYF. In DNA form, the CDR3 reads TGTGCCAGCAGTCCACAGGGGGCAAGAGAGACCCAGTACTTC.

The chain has TRBV5-5 and TRBJ1-4; 7 positions agree with TRBD1. Germline CDR1 SGHKS, CDR2 YYEKEE (reference sequence). There are 12 residues in the CDR3. V lost 0 bases to trimming and J lost 14 bases; unmatched junction nucleotides: 4. The CDR3 nucleotides are TGTGCCAGCAGCTTGGCGGGACAGTCTCTGTTTTTT. Its protein is CASSLAGQSLFF.

The chain is built from TRBV6-1 and TRBJ1-5, with TRBD1 matching 8 bases. The CDR3 has 17 residues. Unmatched junction bases numbered 7, after V lost 3 bases and J lost 0 bases. Germline CDR1 and CDR2: MNHNS and SASEGT. The CDR3 DNA follows: TGTGCCAGCAGTGACACAGGGGGTCCTTATAGCAATCAGCCCCAGCATTTT. Its protein is CASSDTGGPYSNQPQHF.

This clone has only a few counts. The chain has TRBV7-9 and TRBJ2-3; possible D gene TRBD2, 6 bases. The germline V gene encodes CDR1 SEHNR and CDR2 FQNEAQ (reference sequence). The V and J ends lost 7 bases and 7 bases respectively, with 21 bases between them. This CDR3 has 15 amino acids. The CDR3 region has the DNA TGTGCCAGCATGCCAATACCGGGGGTGTTAAATACGCAGTATTTT. Protein: CASMPIPGVLNTQYF.

The V gene is TRBV7-9, the J gene TRBJ2-4, with D maybe TRBD2 (5 bases). Trimming shortened V by 5 bases and J by 8 bases, and 16 bases separated the two germline ends. Germline lookup yields CDR1 SEHNR and CDR2 FQNEAQ (reference sequence). This CDR3 is 14 amino acids long. The CDR3 here is CASSPEGPTYIQYF. The CDR3 DNA sequence: TGTGCCAGCAGCCCTGAGGGTCCCACATACATTCAGTACTTC.

The V gene is TRBV4-2, the J gene TRBJ2-5; weak D call: TRBD2 (6 bases). The V end lost 2 bases, the J end lost 4 bases, and 11 bases lay between the germline ends. CDR3 length equals 14 residues. The V gene's germline CDR1 is LGHNA and CDR2 YNFKEQ. CDR3 bases: TGTGCCAGCAGCCAATCACGGGGGTCAGAGACCCAGTACTTC. Amino acids: CASSQSRGSETQYF.

J is TRBJ2-1 and V is TRBV6-1; 9 positions agree with TRBD2. CDR3 size: 15 residues. Germline CDR1 and CDR2: MNHNS and SASEGT. V was pared by 7 bases and J by 0 bases, with 4 bases of the junction left unmatched. CDR3 bases: TGTGCCAGCATTGGTAGCGGGAGCTCCTACAATGAGCAGTTCTTC. Translation: CASIGSGSSYNEQFF.

The chain joins TRBV7-3 to TRBJ2-7; tentative D call: TRBD2 (6 bases). CDR3 size: 13 residues. Germline-derived CDR1 and CDR2 are SGHTA and FQGTGA. V lost 5 bases and J 3 bases, leaving 11 bases between the germline ends. Here the CDR3 DNA reads TGTGCCAGCAGCCTAGGACTAAACTACGAGCAGTACTTC. This encodes CASSLGLNYEQYF.

The table lists this clone with a few counts. This chain connects TRBV2 to TRBJ1-6; no clear D. CDR1 SNHLY and CDR2 FYNNEI come from the germline V gene. The CDR3 sequence is 14 residues long. Deletions cut 6 bases from V and 6 bases from J, with 12 bases between. The CDR3 DNA follows: TGTGCCAGCAGGGTGTCCCCCAGTAATTCACCCCTCCACTTT. This codes for CASRVSPSNSPLHF.

The chain joins TRBV30 to TRBJ1-5, with D possibly being TRBD1 (6 bases). Trimming removed 6 bases from V and 9 bases from J, with 15 bases in between. The CDR3 loop spans 12 amino acids. CDR1 and CDR2 from the germline V gene are GTSNPN and SVGIG (reference sequence). Here the CDR3 reads CACGRGLGPQHF. The DNA of the CDR3 is TGTGCCTGCGGGAGGGGGTTAGGGCCCCAGCATTTT.

The chain uses TRBV6-5 and TRBJ1-4; TRBD1 agrees at 7 bases. The V segment lost 6 bases and the J segment 8 bases; nucleotides outside the gene matches: 6. The CDR3 is 13 residues long. Germline CDR1 MNHEY, CDR2 SVGAGI. CDR3 bases: TGTGCCAGCAGCCGACAGGGAGGCGAAAAACTGTTTTTT. It encodes CASSRQGGEKLFF.

The chain recombines TRBV6-6 with TRBJ2-7; D perhaps matches TRBD1 (6 bases). This CDR3 spans 12 amino acids. V lost 5 bases and J lost 3, with 8 bases in between. Germline loops: CDR1 MNHNY, CDR2 SVGAGI (reference sequence). The CDR3 sequence is CASSRGHYEQYF. The CDR3 DNA reads TGTGCCAGCAGTAGGGGACACTACGAGCAGTACTTC.

The gene calls are TRBV7-9 and TRBJ2-7; 8 bases line up with TRBD2. V gave up 5 bases and J gave up 6 bases; unmatched junction bases: 3. This CDR3 is built from 12 residues. Germline V lookup: CDR1 SEHNR, CDR2 FQNEAQ (reference sequence). As DNA, the CDR3 is TGTGCCAGCAGCCCCCGGGGGGGCGAGCAGTACTTC. Translation gives CASSPRGGEQYF.

The chain has TRBV5-1 and TRBJ2-7, with a tentative D call TRBD2 (5 bases). In germline, CDR1 is SGHRS, CDR2 YFSETQ. V gave up 5 bases and J gave up 0 bases, with 12 bases separating them. The CDR3 has 14 residues. CDR3 DNA sequence: TGCGCCAGCAGAAGGTGGGAGAGCTCCTACGAGCAGTACTTC. It translates to CASRRWESSYEQYF.

V gene TRBV6-5 combines with J gene TRBJ1-2, with 7 bases that match TRBD1. Germline assignment: CDR1 MNHEY and CDR2 SVGAGI. V trimming: 5 bases; J trimming: 6 bases; junction bases outside the gene matches: 9. This CDR3 is 14 amino acids long. Here the CDR3 DNA reads TGTGCCAGCAGTCCCCAGACAGGGCCGAATGGCTACACCTTC. Its protein is CASSPQTGPNGYTF.

This clone was recorded a few times. V is TRBV5-6 and J is TRBJ2-5; D is undetermined. Trimming left V 0 bases short and J 5 bases short, with 14 bases between. CDR1 is SGHDT and CDR2 is YYEEEE in the germline V gene. The CDR3 runs to 15 residues. The chain's CDR3 is CASSLVWLNEETQYF. The CDR3 region has the DNA TGTGCCAGCAGCTTGGTATGGTTAAACGAGGAGACCCAGTACTTC.

The CDR3 DNA reads TGTGCCAGCAGTGACCCTACGGGACTAGTCTCCTACGAGCAGTACTTC. Amino acid sequence: CASSDPTGLVSYEQYF. This chain uses TRBV6-1 with TRBJ2-7; 8 bases are shared with TRBD2. This CDR3 has 16 amino acids. The V gene's germline CDR1 is MNHNS and CDR2 SASEGT. The trim removed 3 bases at V and 0 bases at J, leaving 7 bases unmatched.

This clone appeared once. V is TRBV9 and J is TRBJ1-2; D might be TRBD1 (6 bases). The CDR3 has 12 amino acids. Deletions cut 3 bases from V and 8 bases from J, with 11 bases between. Germline V gene sequence: CDR1 SGDLS, CDR2 YYNGEE. The CDR3 region is CASSADRYGYTF. The CDR3 DNA follows: TGTGCCAGCAGCGCAGACAGGTACGGCTACACCTTC.

The sample holds a few counts of this clone. This chain links TRBV11-2 with TRBJ2-1; unclear D gene. The ends were cut back, 2 bases at V and 8 bases at J, with 4 bases in the middle. Germline CDR1 reads SGHAT; CDR2 reads FQNNGV. The CDR3 covers 11 residues. The CDR3 sequence: CASSLFYEQFF. The CDR3 bases are TGTGCCAGCAGCTTATTCTATGAGCAGTTCTTC.

This chain connects TRBV5-1 to TRBJ1-5, with no clear D. Between the trimmed V and J ends, which lost 2 bases and 0 bases, there was a span of 9 bases. This CDR3 has 15 amino acids. CDR1 and CDR2 from the germline V gene are SGHRS and YFSETQ. The CDR3 loop reads CASSLRGDSNQPQHF. The CDR3 bases are TGCGCCAGCAGCTTAAGAGGCGATAGCAATCAGCCCCAGCATTTT. Variable domain in full (rest from reference TRBV5-1 and TRBJ1-5): KAGVTQTPRYLIKTRGQQVTLSCSPISGHRSVSWYQQTPGQGLQFLFEYFSETQRNKGNFPGRFSGRQFSNSRSEMNVSTLELGDSALYLCASSLRGDSNQPQHFGDGTRLSIL.

The chain is built from TRBV5-1 and TRBJ2-2; 7 nucleotides agree with TRBD1. Germline lookup yields CDR1 SGHRS and CDR2 YFSETQ. Trimming took 6 bases from V and 4 from J; bases not matched to a gene: 9. There are 15 residues in the CDR3. For the CDR3, the DNA is TGCGCCAGCAAGCCCGACGAGGGGGCCACCGGGGAGCTGTTTTTT. This sequence encodes CASKPDEGATGELFF. The full variable domain, with the rest looked up from reference TRBV5-1 and TRBJ2-2, is KAGVTQTPRYLIKTRGQQVTLSCSPISGHRSVSWYQQTPGQGLQFLFEYFSETQRNKGNFPGRFSGRQFSNSRSEMNVSTLELGDSALYLCASKPDEGATGELFFGEGSRLTVL.

This clone appeared a few times. V usage is TRBV28 and J usage is TRBJ2-1, with no clear D. The germline V gene has CDR1 MDHEN and CDR2 SYDVKM. The CDR3 is 12 amino acids. V was pared by 6 bases and J by 8 bases, with 11 bases between. CDR3 bases: TGTGCCAGCAGAACGTATTTAGATGAGCAGTTCTTC. Its translation is CASRTYLDEQFF.